Listed below are T cell receptor beta chains from one sample, sequenced in a study of blood T cell repertoires in COVID-19. Produced via immunoSEQ multiplex PCR; TCRdb's table is partial and in-frame only. Of 65,000 to 95,000 clones in the sample, around nine tenths were seen once. Specimen: peripheral blood. Receptor source: a man in his sixties or seventies with active or convalescent COVID-19. The CDR3 runs from the conserved cysteine through the conserved F or W. A D gene is named only where the DNA matches it firmly. Expanded clones are given a class, and other clones once, few, many or no size at all.

J gene: TRBJ2-7; clone size: NA; D gene: TRBD2; V gene: TRBV5-6; CDR3 protein: CASNRVLAGDYEQYF; CDR3 DNA: TGTGCCAGCAACCGAGTACTAGCGGGGGACTACGAGCAGTACTTC
J gene: TRBJ2-7; clone size: NA; D gene: TRBD2; V gene: TRBV7-2; CDR3 protein: CASSSGLAGRSYEQYF; CDR3 DNA: TGTGCCAGCAGCTCGGGGCTAGCGGGGCGCTCCTACGAGCAGTACTTC
J gene: TRBJ1-4; clone size: few; D gene: TRBD1; V gene: TRBV29-1; CDR3 protein: CSVQGAPNEKLFF; CDR3 DNA: TGCAGCGTTCAGGGGGCCCCTAATGAAAAACTGTTTTTT
J gene: TRBJ2-1; clone size: once; D gene: TRBD2; V gene: TRBV5-1; CDR3 protein: CASSPGLAGYSYNEQFF; CDR3 DNA: TGCGCCAGCAGCCCGGGACTAGCGGGTTACTCCTACAATGAGCAGTTCTTC
J gene: TRBJ2-7; clone size: NA; D gene: TRBD1; V gene: TRBV11-2; CDR3 protein: CASSPNRGRGEQYF; CDR3 DNA: TGTGCCAGCAGCCCGAACAGGGGGCGTGGTGAGCAGTACTTC
J gene: TRBJ2-3; clone size: NA; D gene: TRBD2; V gene: TRBV24-1; CDR3 protein: CATSGSGGVGDTQYF; CDR3 DNA: TGTGCCACCAGTGGTAGCGGGGGGGTCGGCGATACGCAGTATTTT
J gene: TRBJ2-1; clone size: NA; D gene: TRBD1; V gene: TRBV7-6; CDR3 protein: CASSSIPGTGAYNEQFF; CDR3 DNA: TGTGCCAGCAGCTCGATCCCTGGGACAGGGGCGTACAATGAGCAGTTCTTC
J gene: TRBJ2-2; clone size: NA; D gene: NA; V gene: TRBV28; CDR3 protein: CASSIRQLATGELFF; CDR3 DNA: TGTGCCAGCAGTATCCGCCAACTTGCCACCGGGGAGCTGTTTTTT
J gene: TRBJ2-7; clone size: NA; D gene: TRBD1; V gene: TRBV7-2; CDR3 protein: CASSLSGGSSYEQYF; CDR3 DNA: TGTGCCAGCAGCTTATCAGGGGGCAGTAGTTACGAGCAGTACTTC
J gene: TRBJ1-4; clone size: few; D gene: NA; V gene: TRBV5-1; CDR3 protein: CASSPGGAKEKLFF; CDR3 DNA: TGCGCCAGCAGCCCGGGAGGGGCAAAAGAAAAACTGTTTTTT
J gene: TRBJ2-7; clone size: NA; D gene: NA; V gene: TRBV5-1; CDR3 protein: CASSSKSAGGSYEQYF; CDR3 DNA: TGCGCCAGCAGCTCCAAGTCGGCTGGGGGGTCCTACGAGCAGTACTTC
J gene: TRBJ2-3; clone size: NA; D gene: TRBD2; V gene: TRBV7-3; CDR3 protein: CASSLEGLAGDTQYF; CDR3 DNA: TGTGCCAGCAGCTTGGAGGGCCTAGCGGGCGATACGCAGTATTTT
J gene: TRBJ1-5; clone size: few; D gene: NA; V gene: TRBV30; CDR3 protein: CAWSDGARPQHF; CDR3 DNA: TGTGCCTGGAGTGACGGAGCCCGGCCCCAGCATTTT
J gene: TRBJ2-2; clone size: NA; D gene: NA; V gene: TRBV18; CDR3 protein: CASSLSGNTGELFF; CDR3 DNA: TGTGCCAGCTCTTTGAGCGGGAACACCGGGGAGCTGTTTTTT
J gene: TRBJ2-7; clone size: NA; D gene: TRBD2; V gene: TRBV6-6; CDR3 protein: CASSPSGRREQYF; CDR3 DNA: TGTGCCAGCAGCCCCAGCGGGAGGAGAGAGCAGTACTTC
J gene: TRBJ1-4; clone size: NA; D gene: NA; V gene: TRBV18; CDR3 protein: CASSQLQGSNEKLFF; CDR3 DNA: TGTGCCAGCTCACAATTACAGGGCTCTAATGAAAAACTGTTTTTT
J gene: TRBJ2-2; clone size: NA; D gene: TRBD1; V gene: TRBV2; CDR3 protein: CASRADRVGTGELFF; CDR3 DNA: TGTGCCAGCAGAGCGGACAGGGTCGGCACCGGGGAGCTGTTTTTT
J gene: TRBJ1-2; clone size: once; D gene: TRBD1; V gene: TRBV5-8; CDR3 protein: CASEWTGPNYGYTF; CDR3 DNA: TGTGCCAGCGAGTGGACAGGGCCTAACTATGGCTACACCTTC
J gene: TRBJ2-1; clone size: NA; D gene: TRBD2; V gene: TRBV11-2; CDR3 protein: CASSFWGGNEQFF; CDR3 DNA: TGTGCCAGCAGCTTTTGGGGGGGCAATGAGCAGTTCTTC